This T cell receptor (beta chain) is drawn from a study of T-cell memory formation after mild COVID-19. Study conclusions and caveats: Contracting clones from day 15 to 85 showed balanced CD4/CD8; later expanders favored CD4+. Confirmation was lacking for SARS-CoV-2 specificity of second-wave clones that peaked on day 37.

This clonotype has more than one count but fewer than ten. Its antigen is not identified. It was 5'RACE with constant-segment primers that produced the TCR alpha and TCR beta cDNA libraries, which carried sample barcodes and UMIs. TCRdb re-derived calls from the 5' RACE reads in MiXCR, one entry per CDR3 protein. The table records about 290,000 distinct CDR3 sequences, around 15% of them present only once. The CDR3 has 14 residues. V was cut by 3 bases and J by 1 base, with 9 bases left in between. Germline CDR1 SGHRS, CDR2 YFSETQ. The TCR comes from a young man who had mild COVID-19 (a few samples of this study predate the infection). Cell type and time point are not known. What was sequenced was PBMCs or a T cell subset sorted from them (not recorded which). V is TRBV5-1 and J is TRBJ2-3; D gene unclear. The CDR3 bases are TGCGCCAGCAGCTCATACGAACGCACAGATACGCAGTATTTT. It specifies CASSSYERTDTQYF.